This T cell receptor beta chain comes out of a study of beta chain features in type 1 diabetes listed by TCRdb under 2018. Broadly, across the study: Patients and healthy donors did not differ in mean age, gender distribution, total cell number or subset yield. The study compared the TCRB repertoires of sorted circulating CD4+ T cell subsets in recently diagnosed type 1 diabetes patients with those in matched healthy donors. A total of around 110,000,000 sorted cells were examined across all samples, and a strong correlation was observed between cell number per subset and RNA yield. Regulatory and stem cell-like memory subsets were isolated from only 8 patients and roughly eight healthy donors, whereas naive and central memory subsets came from all 30 or so donors.

At the junction V is shortened by 6 bases and J by 4 bases, with 15 bases in between. Via the germline V gene, CDR1 is ENHRY and CDR2 SYGVKD. There are 14 amino acids in the CDR3, from cysteine to phenylalanine inclusive. Just the 42-base CDR3 DNA is kept, in frame starting at base 1. In its sample, this clone was seen a few times. The antigen this receptor binds is unknown. Base qualities are not at hand, and no much larger clone is one base apart. Overall study outcomes, separate from this receptor: A moderate but significant shortening of TCRB CDR3 length was observed in type 1 diabetes patients in all four CD4+ subsets. PCR might favor shorter templates, but patient and control samples were amplified and corrected together, so any skew would affect both groups equally. Naive, central memory and regulatory TCRB repertoires appeared to be more alike among patients than among healthy donors. Only small numbers of individuals were included in the HLA sub-analyses, which left unresolved whether HLA type had any influence on TCRB rearrangement. Fewer insertions and more nucleotide deletions at VDJ recombination sites were observed in patients with type 1 diabetes, implying thymic rearrangement abnormalities. Because cDNA was sequenced instead of genomic DNA, highly expressing activated cells could be over-represented, though the groups showed no difference in activation or CD3 levels.

The entire isolated RNA was reverse transcribed using the High Capacity cDNA Reverse Transcription Kit, and thus expressed TCRB transcripts were sequenced. Deep immunoSEQ sequencing was applied to naive, central memory and regulatory T cell samples, giving an average of roughly 3.5 million total reads per sample. Sorted cells were lysed in RLT buffer, and RNA was extracted using DNase-treated RNeasy Micro or Mini kits according to cell number. To prevent cross-contamination, each cell subset was processed individually, whereas patient and healthy donor samples were processed jointly. The immunoSEQ multiplex PCR was used to amplify TCRB sequences from cDNA, yielding 87-bp fragments that span the CDR3 region. Amplicons were sequenced on the Illumina HiSeq platform. Per the source publication's procedure: PCR bias was corrected computationally using synthetic template baselines, and reads within Hamming distance 2 were collapsed, with unmergeable singletons discarded. Reads were aligned to IMGT to assign V, D and J genes, CDR3 length, and insertions or deletions at six rearrangement sites. Within each subset, clonotype counts were normalized to sorted cell number, and only after that were true diversity and Gini coefficients computed with the tcR R package. The overlap coefficient, calculated on TCRB nucleotide sequences, was used to measure repertoire sharing. TCRdb mirrors the immuneACCESS table, restricted to in-frame sequences. Some clones are absent from its copies; in checked studies, under half trace to an unresolved V gene, and the reason for the others is unknown. Clone size and the V and J calls come from that table; the DNA yielded D and trimming. Across this sample there are 100,000 to 150,000 clones, with 15% to 20% seen only once. The top ten clonotypes cover 2% to 3% of the sample.

Each donor gave one peripheral blood draw, averaging roughly 100 mL, which was collected into heparinised tubes. Naive, central memory, regulatory and stem cell-like memory CD4+ T cells were sorted on a BD FACSAria II using a panel including CD45RO, CCR7, CD25, CD127, CD95 and CD27. Every sorted population had a purity above 95%. PBMCs were isolated right away by Lymphoprep density gradient centrifugation and were stained directly, without culture. So that batch effects would be minimized, each experiment stained and sorted samples in pairs, pairing one healthy donor with one patient. The sequence derives from a man younger than 35 with type 1 diabetes. The source material was central memory CD4+ T cells from blood. This chain joins TRBV10-3 to TRBJ1-1; the D gene is possibly TRBD1, with 5 bases matching. The CDR3 sequence is CAIRDFERGTEAFF. The nucleotides read TGTGCCATCAGAGATTTTGAGAGGGGCACTGAAGCTTTCTTT.